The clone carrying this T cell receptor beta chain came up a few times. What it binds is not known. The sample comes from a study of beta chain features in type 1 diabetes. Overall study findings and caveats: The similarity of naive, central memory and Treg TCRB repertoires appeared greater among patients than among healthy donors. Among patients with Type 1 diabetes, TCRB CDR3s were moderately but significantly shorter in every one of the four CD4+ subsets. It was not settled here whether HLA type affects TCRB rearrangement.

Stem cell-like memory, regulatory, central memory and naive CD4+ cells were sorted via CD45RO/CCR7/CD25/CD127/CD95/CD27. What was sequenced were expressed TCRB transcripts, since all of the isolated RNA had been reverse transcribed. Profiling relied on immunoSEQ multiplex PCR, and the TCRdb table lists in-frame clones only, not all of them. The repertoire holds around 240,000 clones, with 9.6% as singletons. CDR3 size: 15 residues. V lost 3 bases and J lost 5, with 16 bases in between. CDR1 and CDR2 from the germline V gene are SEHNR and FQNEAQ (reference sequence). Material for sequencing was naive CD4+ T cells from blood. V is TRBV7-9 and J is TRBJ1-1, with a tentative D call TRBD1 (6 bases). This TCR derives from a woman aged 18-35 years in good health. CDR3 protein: CASSFGRGGVTEAFF. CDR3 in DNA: TGTGCCAGCAGCTTCGGCAGGGGTGGGGTAACTGAAGCTTTCTTT.